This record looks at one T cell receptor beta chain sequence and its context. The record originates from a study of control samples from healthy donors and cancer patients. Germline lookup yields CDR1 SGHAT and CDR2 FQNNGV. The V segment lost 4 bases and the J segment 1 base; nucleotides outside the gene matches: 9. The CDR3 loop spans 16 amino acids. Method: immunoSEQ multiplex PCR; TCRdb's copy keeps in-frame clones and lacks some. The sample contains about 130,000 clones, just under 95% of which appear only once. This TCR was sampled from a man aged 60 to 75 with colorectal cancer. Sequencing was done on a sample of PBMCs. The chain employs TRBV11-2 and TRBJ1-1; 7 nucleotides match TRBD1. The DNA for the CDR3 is TGTGCCAGCAGCTGGGGGGAAGGGGGCCGGAACACTGAAGCTTTCTTT. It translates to CASSWGEGGRNTEAFF.